A single sample gave rise to the 30 T cell receptor beta chains below, sequenced in a study of blood T cell repertoires in COVID-19. Sequenced by immunoSEQ multiplex PCR; TCRdb stores in-frame clones only, minus some. Of about 340,000 clones listed, roughly 85% are singletons. Source material: PBMCs or T cells enriched from blood (not recorded which). These receptors all stem from a woman aged 40 to 50 with acute COVID-19.

V and J are TRBV7-9 and TRBJ2-2; D perhaps matches TRBD1 (5 bases). The germline gives CDR1 SEHNR, CDR2 FQNEAQ (reference sequence). Trimming stripped 1 base from V and 2 bases from J, with 8 bases between. The CDR3 loop spans 15 amino acids. In DNA, the CDR3 is TGTGCCAGCAGCTTAGGGGGCACCAACACCGGGGAGCTGTTTTTT. Its translation: CASSLGGTNTGELFF.

The rearrangement links TRBV6-2 or TRBV6-3 to TRBJ1-2, with 12 bases matching TRBD1. Looked up from germline, CDR1 is MNHEY and CDR2 is SVGEGT. Trimming took 0 bases from V and 4 from J; bases not matched to a gene: 12. The CDR3 has 19 amino acids. CDR3 in DNA: TGTGCCAGCAGTTACTCCCGGCCGGGACAGGGGGCGAGAGGCTATGGCTACACCTTC. This gives the protein CASSYSRPGQGARGYGYTF.

The chain recombines TRBV5-6 with TRBJ1-3; tentatively, D is TRBD1 (5 bases). Deletions cut 0 bases from V and 0 bases from J, with 10 bases between. The CDR3 is made up of 16 amino acids. The germline V gene encodes CDR1 SGHDT and CDR2 YYEEEE. The DNA of the CDR3 is TGTGCCAGCAGCTTGGAGCTGGGGCACTCTGGAAACACCATATATTTT. This sequence encodes CASSLELGHSGNTIYF.

The chain recombines TRBV25-1 with TRBJ1-1, with no clear D. V dropped 5 bases and J dropped 0 bases, with 16 bases sitting between them. Germline-derived CDR1 and CDR2 are MGHDK and SYGVNS. The CDR3 loop spans 16 amino acids. CDR3 nucleotide sequence: TGTGCCAGCAGTCCGTTCGGGAATAACATGAACACTGAAGCTTTCTTT. Residues: CASSPFGNNMNTEAFF.

The chain couples TRBV6-5 to TRBJ1-4; D unresolved. The CDR3 has 15 amino acids. The ends were cut back, 8 bases at V and 0 bases at J, with 13 bases in the middle. Germline V CDR1 and CDR2: MNHEY, SVGAGI. The CDR3 region is CASERTGATNEKLFF. CDR3 in DNA: TGTGCCAGCGAGCGAACGGGTGCAACTAATGAAAAACTGTTTTTT.

The chain carries TRBV2 and TRBJ1-1; 7 bases align to TRBD1. CDR1 is SNHLY, CDR2 FYNNEI, per germline. CDR3 length: 14 amino acids. Germline trimming cut 6 bases from V and 2 bases from J; bases unmatched to any gene: 6. This CDR3 is CASRTTGTNTEAFF. CDR3 DNA sequence: TGTGCCAGCAGGACGACAGGGACAAACACTGAAGCTTTCTTT.

This clone was observed a few times. This chain uses TRBV7-2 with TRBJ1-3; D gene uncertain. The CDR3 contains 16 residues. V was clipped by 5 bases and J by 1 base, with 15 bases between them. The germline V gene encodes CDR1 SGHTA and CDR2 FQGNSA. Written as DNA, the CDR3 is TGTGCCAGCAGCCCCAGTCCGGGGAAGTCTGGAAACACCATATATTTT. This gives the protein CASSPSPGKSGNTIYF.

The table lists this clone with a count of one. This rearrangement joins TRBV4-3 to TRBJ1-2, with D tentatively TRBD1 (6 bases). CDR1 LGHNA and CDR2 YSLEER come from the germline V gene. This CDR3 comprises 14 residues. The V and J ends lost 1 base and 4 bases respectively, with 10 bases between them. CDR3 sequence: CASSQATGIYGYTF. In nucleotides, the CDR3 is TGCGCCAGCAGCCAAGCCACAGGGATCTATGGCTACACCTTC.

The chain links TRBV6-2 or TRBV6-3 to TRBJ2-3; TRBD1 might be the D (6 bases). This CDR3 comprises 12 residues. Per germline, CDR1 MNHEY and CDR2 SVGEGT. With 0 bases removed from V and 10 bases from J, the gap between germline ends came to 8 bases. DNA of the CDR3: TGTGCCAGCAGTTACTCACAGGGCGCGCAGTATTTT. Amino acid sequence: CASSYSQGAQYF.

A word on this clone: Other DNA sequences in the same sample also yield this CDR3. The chain couples TRBV27 to TRBJ2-2; no definite D call. V dropped 5 bases and J dropped 0 bases, with 4 bases sitting between them. CDR1 is MNHEY, CDR2 SMNVEV, per germline (reference sequence). This CDR3 has 13 amino acids. This chain's CDR3 is CASSPTNTGELFF. The CDR3, as DNA: TGTGCCAGCAGTCCCACGAACACCGGGGAGCTGTTTTTT.

The rearrangement joins TRBV12-3 or TRBV12-4 to TRBJ1-1, with unresolved D. V was pared by 6 bases and J by 1 base, with 9 bases between. There are 13 residues in the CDR3. For the CDR3, the DNA is TGTGCCAGCAGCCATGTAGCGAACACTGAAGCTTTCTTT. Encoded protein: CASSHVANTEAFF.

The chain recombines TRBV18 with TRBJ2-2; possibly TRBD2 for D (6 bases). CDR1 and CDR2 (germline): KGHSH, LQKENI. V lost 5 bases and J lost 1, with 14 bases in between. The CDR3 has 16 residues. In DNA form, the CDR3 reads TGTGCCAGCTCAACGGCCGAGACTAGGAACACCGGGGAGCTGTTTTTT. Its protein is CASSTAETRNTGELFF.

The V and J genes are TRBV7-2 and TRBJ2-1; 10 bases line up with TRBD2. Trimming removed 0 bases from V and 0 bases from J; junction bases left unmatched: 8. This CDR3 comprises 19 residues. Germline CDR1 reads SGHTA; CDR2 reads FQGNSA. The CDR3 DNA follows: TGTGCCAGCAGCTTAGCGGCTAGCGGGAGCCCTTACTCCTACAATGAGCAGTTCTTC. This translates into CASSLAASGSPYSYNEQFF.

The J gene is TRBJ2-2, the V gene TRBV18; 8 nucleotides line up with TRBD2. V lost 2 bases and J lost 5; bases outside the gene matches: 7. Germline V gene data show CDR1 as KGHSH and CDR2 as LQKENI. CDR3 length equals 16 residues. The CDR3, as DNA: TGTGCCAGCTCACCAGGAATAGCGGGGCGGACCGGGGAGCTGTTTTTT. Translated: CASSPGIAGRTGELFF.

This chain uses TRBV19 with TRBJ1-1, with 12 bases identical to TRBD1. Germline CDR1 is LNHDA and CDR2 is SQIVND (reference sequence). J gave up 6 bases and V 8 bases, and 10 bases lay outside the gene matches. The CDR3 has 15 residues. CDR3 coding DNA: TGTGCCAGTCAGAAAGGGACAGGGGGCATGGCTGAAGCTTTCTTT. Translating gives CASQKGTGGMAEAFF.

This chain joins TRBV5-6 and TRBJ2-1, with 9 bases identical to TRBD1. CDR1 is SGHDT and CDR2 is YYEEEE in the germline V gene. The CDR3 extends over 18 amino acids. The V and J ends lost 2 bases and 11 bases, in that order; junction bases with no gene match: 20. CDR3 sequence reads: CASSFGLGQGIVSGKQFF. The CDR3, as DNA: TGTGCCAGCAGCTTCGGTTTGGGACAGGGTATCGTCAGCGGAAAGCAGTTCTTC.

The V gene is TRBV7-2, the J gene TRBJ2-3, with D possibly matching TRBD2 (5 bases). Germline V gives CDR1 SGHTA, CDR2 FQGNSA. The CDR3 has 15 residues. V lost 1 base and J lost 1, with 9 bases in between. CDR3 DNA: TGTGCCAGCAGCTTAGTTAGCGTTCGCACAGATACGCAGTATTTT. This sequence encodes CASSLVSVRTDTQYF.

This sequence joins TRBV9 and TRBJ1-4; 10 positions agree with TRBD1. CDR1 and CDR2 (germline): SGDLS, YYNGEE. The CDR3 extends over 14 amino acids. The V and J ends lost 4 bases and 4 bases, in that order; junction bases with no gene match: 1. Here the CDR3 DNA reads TGTGCCAGCAGCCGGGACAGGGGTAATGAAAAACTGTTTTTT. This translates into CASSRDRGNEKLFF.

The chain recombines TRBV19 with TRBJ1-1, with D possibly being TRBD1 (6 bases). Germline CDR1 is LNHDA and CDR2 is SQIVND (reference sequence). V lost 7 bases to trimming and J lost 5 bases, with 17 bases between them. The CDR3 covers 14 residues. CDR3 nucleotides: TGTGCCAGTACCGACGGACAGATTAGTACTGAAGCTTTCTTT. Residues: CASTDGQISTEAFF.

The chain couples TRBV5-1 to TRBJ2-1; D might be TRBD2 (5 bases). The CDR3 runs 16 residues. Germline V gene data show CDR1 as SGHRS and CDR2 as YFSETQ. Trimming stripped 2 bases from V and 0 bases from J, with 12 bases between. The DNA for the CDR3 is TGCGCCAGCAGCTTAATCTCGGGGTTCTCCTACAATGAGCAGTTCTTC. Translation gives CASSLISGFSYNEQFF.

This rearrangement joins TRBV27 to TRBJ2-5, with 8 bases fitting TRBD2. The ends lost 0 bases at V and 4 bases at J; junction bases unmatched: 4. Germline lookup yields CDR1 MNHEY and CDR2 SMNVEV (reference sequence). The CDR3 totals 15 residues. CDR3 bases: TGTGCCAGCAGTTTATCTCGGGGGGGCGCAGAGACCCAGTACTTC. Protein product: CASSLSRGGAETQYF.

The chain is built from TRBV27 and TRBJ2-1, with 7 bases identical to TRBD2. The CDR3 length is 14 residues. Germline V gene lookup returns CDR1 MNHEY and CDR2 SMNVEV (reference sequence). With V trimmed by 3 bases and J by 7 bases, 6 bases remained unmatched. CDR3 nucleotide sequence: TGTGCCAGCAGTTTTTTGCGGGGGAGAAATGAGCAGTTCTTC. Translation: CASSFLRGRNEQFF.

V gene TRBV6-5 combines with J gene TRBJ2-7; D remains unclear. Trimming removed 2 bases at V and 4 bases at J, with 9 bases between. This CDR3 region has 13 residues. Germline V gene lookup returns CDR1 MNHEY and CDR2 SVGAGI. The CDR3 sequence is CASSYRTEYEQYF. As DNA, the CDR3 is TGTGCCAGCAGTTACCGAACAGAATACGAGCAGTACTTC.

The chain couples TRBV10-3 to TRBJ2-7; D remains unclear. Trimming took 6 bases from V and 0 from J, leaving 12 bases between them. The germline V gene encodes CDR1 ENHRY and CDR2 SYGVKD. The CDR3 is 14 residues long. CDR3 region: CAIRAHRSSYEQYF. For the CDR3, the DNA is TGTGCCATCAGGGCCCACCGGAGCTCCTACGAGCAGTACTTC.

This rearrangement joins TRBV28 to TRBJ2-1; D perhaps matches TRBD2 (6 bases). The V gene lost 7 bases and the J gene lost 7 bases, with 17 bases spanning the gap. Germline-derived CDR1 and CDR2 are MDHEN and SYDVKM. CDR3 length equals 14 residues. This chain's CDR3 is CASKTRRGLNEQFF. The CDR3 coding sequence is TGTGCCAGCAAAACGAGGAGGGGCCTTAATGAGCAGTTCTTC.

The chain has TRBV5-1 and TRBJ1-4, with 11 bases matching TRBD1. V trimming: 2 bases; J trimming: 3 bases; junction bases outside the gene matches: 9. The CDR3 sequence is 18 residues long. From germline, CDR1 is SGHRS and CDR2 YFSETQ. The CDR3 reads CASSFRDRGSGANEKLFF. CDR3 sequence (DNA): TGCGCCAGCAGCTTCCGGGACAGGGGGAGTGGGGCTAATGAAAAACTGTTTTTT.

The genes are TRBV4-3 and TRBJ1-1; TRBD1 matches at 7 bases. Germline V gives CDR1 LGHNA, CDR2 YSLEER. The CDR3 loop spans 15 amino acids. V trimming: 4 bases; J trimming: 1 base; junction bases outside the gene matches: 6. The CDR3 DNA reads TGCGCCAGCAGCCTAAACGGACAGGCGAACACTGAAGCTTTCTTT. It translates to CASSLNGQANTEAFF.

The rearrangement joins TRBV28 to TRBJ2-5; the match to TRBD2 covers 11 bases. CDR1 is MDHEN, CDR2 SYDVKM, per germline. This CDR3 is built from 13 residues. J was trimmed by 5 bases and V by 8 bases; bases with no gene match: 4. Here the CDR3 DNA reads TGTGCCAGCGTAACTAGCGGGAGTGAGACCCAGTACTTC. Translation gives CASVTSGSETQYF.

The chain joins TRBV7-9 to TRBJ2-7; D remains unclear. The V gene lost 1 base and the J gene lost 3 bases, with 13 bases spanning the gap. Germline V gene lookup returns CDR1 SEHNR and CDR2 FQNEAQ (reference sequence). This CDR3 is 15 amino acids long. The CDR3 DNA reads TGTGCCAGCAGCTTAGGCGGAATCTTAAACTACGAGCAGTACTTC. Its translation is CASSLGGILNYEQYF. The complete variable domain, with remaining parts taken from reference TRBV7-9 and TRBJ2-7, reads DTGVSQNPRHKITKRGQNVTFRCDPISEHNRLYWYRQTLGQGPEFLTYFQNEAQLEKSRLLSDRFSAERPKGSFSTLEIQRTEQGDSAMYLCASSLGGILNYEQYFGPGTRLTVT.

The chain joins TRBV6-2 or TRBV6-3 to TRBJ2-7, with D tentatively TRBD2 (5 bases). This CDR3 has 16 residues. CDR1 and CDR2 from the germline V gene are MNHEY and SVGEGT. V gave up 0 bases and J gave up 0 bases, with 12 bases separating them. CDR3 in DNA: TGTGCCAGCAGTTACTCTTCTCGGGGAAACTCCTACGAGCAGTACTTC. Translated: CASSYSSRGNSYEQYF.